The sequence of this TCR beta chain was determined in a study of cytomegalovirus exposure and HLA in healthy donors. Primers included in the PCR were 60 Vbeta and 13 Jbeta primers. TCRdb's copy holds only in-frame clones and misses some; the assay was immunoSEQ multiplex PCR. The data show fewer than 200,000 clones, with around 76% seen just once and 1.3% to 1.5% held by the top ten. The CDR3 consists of 14 residues. Germline V gene data show CDR1 as MNHNS and CDR2 as SASEGT. Trimming took off 2 bases at V and 7 bases at J, with 14 bases between the two ends. The source material was PBMCs. The sequence was obtained from a man aged 60-69 years in good health and CMV-seronegative. This rearrangement joins TRBV6-1 to TRBJ1-2; a possible D gene is TRBD1 (6 bases). CDR3 sequence reads: CASSEQWQGSGYTF. CDR3 DNA: TGTGCCAGCAGTGAACAGTGGCAGGGGTCTGGCTACACCTTC.